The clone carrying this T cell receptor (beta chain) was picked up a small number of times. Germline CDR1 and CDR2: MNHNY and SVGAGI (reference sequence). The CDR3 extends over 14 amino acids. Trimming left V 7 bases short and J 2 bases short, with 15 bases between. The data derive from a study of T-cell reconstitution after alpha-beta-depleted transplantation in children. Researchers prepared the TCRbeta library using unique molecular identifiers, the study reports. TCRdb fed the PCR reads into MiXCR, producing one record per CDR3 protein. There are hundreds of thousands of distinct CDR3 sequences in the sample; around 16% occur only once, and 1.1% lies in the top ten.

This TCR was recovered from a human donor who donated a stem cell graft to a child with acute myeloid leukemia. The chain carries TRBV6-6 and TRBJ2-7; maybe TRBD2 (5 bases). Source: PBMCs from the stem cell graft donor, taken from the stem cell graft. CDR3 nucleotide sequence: TGTGCCAGCACCCACCCGGGGAGCCCCTACGAGCAGTACTTC. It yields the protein CASTHPGSPYEQYF.